Below, 29 T cell receptor beta chains from the same sample are listed, as sequenced in a study of blood T cell repertoires in COVID-19. Data came from immunoSEQ multiplex PCR; TCRdb stores just in-frame clones and leaves some out. This sample yields about 220,000 clones, of which about 80% are seen a single time; about 2.1% belongs to the top ten. Sequences were obtained from peripheral blood. All receptors come from a woman aged 55-75 years with acute or convalescent COVID-19.

The rearrangement uses TRBV20-1 and TRBJ2-5; D not resolved. The CDR3 totals 13 residues. V lost 3 bases and J 5 bases, leaving 13 bases between the germline ends. Germline assignment: CDR1 DFQATT and CDR2 SNEGSKA (reference sequence). CDR3 DNA: TGCAGTGCTAGTCCTAGTCGGTGGGAGACCCAGTACTTC. This gives the protein CSASPSRWETQYF.

The J gene is TRBJ2-7, the V gene TRBV5-6; D possibly corresponds to TRBD2 (6 bases). The CDR3 consists of 16 residues. CDR1 is SGHDT, CDR2 YYEEEE, per germline. Trimming took off 5 bases at V and 7 bases at J, with 25 bases between the two ends. CDR3 in amino acids: CASSPPSPTGVLEQYF. The DNA of the CDR3 is TGTGCCAGCAGTCCGCCGTCTCCGACGGGGGTTTTGGAGCAGTACTTC. The entire variable domain, with the rest obtained from reference TRBV5-6 and TRBJ2-7, is as follows: DAGVTQSPTHLIKTRGQQVTLRCSPKSGHDTVSWYQQALGQGPQFIFQYYEEEERQRGNFPDRFSGHQFPNYSSELNVNALLLGDSALYLCASSPPSPTGVLEQYFGPGTRLTVT.

This chain joins TRBV6-1 and TRBJ2-3, with a tentative D call TRBD1 (5 bases). CDR3 length equals 16 residues. Per the germline V gene, CDR1 is MNHNS and CDR2 is SASEGT. V dropped 1 base and J dropped 9 bases, with 20 bases sitting between them. The CDR3 DNA sequence: TGTGCCAGCAGTGAAGATGACAGCCGCCTCGTGGTAACGCAGTATTTT. The encoded protein is CASSEDDSRLVVTQYF.

This clone was seen only a few times. This chain connects TRBV5-1 to TRBJ1-2; D gene uncertain. V was clipped by 5 bases and J by 5 bases, with 16 bases between them. This CDR3 region has 14 residues. The germline V gene encodes CDR1 SGHRS and CDR2 YFSETQ. CDR3 sequence (DNA): TGCGCCAGCAGTGCGGAAACCGGGAGGTATGGCTACACCTTC. Translated, it gives CASSAETGRYGYTF. The complete variable domain, with remaining parts taken from reference TRBV5-1 and TRBJ1-2, reads KAGVTQTPRYLIKTRGQQVTLSCSPISGHRSVSWYQQTPGQGLQFLFEYFSETQRNKGNFPGRFSGRQFSNSRSEMNVSTLELGDSALYLCASSAETGRYGYTFGSGTRLTVV.

The CDR3 reads CASSLEVGDRGAEAFF. The CDR3 DNA follows: TGTGCCAGCAGCTTGGAAGTTGGTGACAGGGGTGCAGAAGCTTTCTTT. The chain has TRBV5-4 and TRBJ1-1, with TRBD1 identical over 8 bases. V lost 0 bases and J lost 8; bases outside the gene matches: 12. The CDR3 consists of 16 residues. CDR1 and CDR2 (germline): SGHNT, YYREEE (reference sequence).

The V gene is TRBV30, the J gene TRBJ2-1; 7 positions agree with TRBD1. CDR1 and CDR2 from the germline V gene are GTSNPN and SVGIG (reference sequence). CDR3 length: 14 residues. The trim removed 4 bases at V and 7 bases at J, leaving 10 bases unmatched. The CDR3 nucleotides read TGTGCCTGGAATACCGGGACAGTAGTGAATGAGCAGTTCTTC. Protein product: CAWNTGTVVNEQFF.

CDR3 protein: CASSQRGSSEAFF. The CDR3 nucleotides read TGTGCCAGCAGCCAAAGGGGAAGCTCTGAAGCTTTCTTT. The chain recombines TRBV3-1 (or the pseudogene TRBV3-2) with TRBJ1-1; D is perhaps TRBD1 (5 bases). The V end was cut by 2 bases, the J end by 6 bases, with 10 bases between. This CDR3 has 13 amino acids. Per the germline V gene, CDR1 is LGHDT and CDR2 is YNNKEL (reference sequence).

V usage is TRBV11-2 and J usage is TRBJ1-6; D perhaps matches TRBD1 (6 bases). With 9 bases removed from V and 1 base from J, the gap between germline ends came to 13 bases. The length of the CDR3 is 15 residues. In germline, CDR1 is SGHAT, CDR2 FQNNGV. Here the CDR3 reads CASQNRDSYNSPLHF. The CDR3, as DNA: TGTGCCAGTCAGAACAGGGATTCCTATAATTCACCCCTCCACTTT.

This chain links TRBV27 with TRBJ2-3, with TRBD1 matching 7 bases. The CDR3 runs to 14 residues. The V gene's germline CDR1 is MNHEY and CDR2 SMNVEV (reference sequence). The trim removed 7 bases at V and 4 bases at J, leaving 8 bases unmatched. The CDR3 here is CASTSGQRPDTQYF. The CDR3 region has the DNA TGTGCCAGCACCTCGGGACAGCGCCCAGATACGCAGTATTTT.

On this clone: This sample also contains other DNA sequences that code for the same CDR3. V is TRBV5-1 and J is TRBJ1-6; TRBD1 matches 7 bases. The germline V gene has CDR1 SGHRS and CDR2 YFSETQ. The CDR3 covers 14 residues. With 3 bases clipped from V and 7 bases from J, the junction kept 4 bases outside the gene matches. The CDR3 DNA reads as TGCGCCAGCAGCTCCGGGACAGTGAATTCACCCCTCCACTTT. Translation gives CASSSGTVNSPLHF.

This chain joins TRBV5-4 and TRBJ1-2; the D gene is possibly TRBD1 (5 bases). Trimming removed 4 bases from V and 4 bases from J, with 11 bases in between. This CDR3 spans 13 amino acids. Germline V lookup: CDR1 SGHNT, CDR2 YYREEE (reference sequence). The CDR3 loop reads CASSGGGVYGYTF. The CDR3 DNA reads as TGTGCCAGCAGCGGTGGGGGGGTCTATGGCTACACCTTC.

The gene calls are TRBV13 and TRBJ2-1, with 9 positions matching TRBD2. Germline CDR1 and CDR2: PRHDT and FYEKMQ (reference sequence). This CDR3 has 17 amino acids. The V gene end was trimmed by 5 bases and the J gene end by 4 bases; junction bases not matched to a gene: 12. Written as DNA, the CDR3 is TGTGCCAGCAGCACATCACGCGGGGGGGAGACTTACAATGAGCAGTTCTTC. Translating gives CASSTSRGGETYNEQFF.

This chain connects TRBV6-5 to TRBJ1-1, with D tentatively TRBD1 (6 bases). The CDR3 length is 12 residues. Germline loops: CDR1 MNHEY, CDR2 SVGAGI. V shed 0 bases and J shed 9 bases, with 8 bases lying between them. Here the CDR3 reads CASSYSTGKAFF. In nucleotides, the CDR3 is TGTGCCAGCAGTTACTCGACAGGCAAAGCTTTCTTT.

This clone was observed a few times. The rearrangement links TRBV7-8 to TRBJ1-4, with a weak D call TRBD1 (5 bases). The CDR3 consists of 14 residues. The germline CDR1 and CDR2 sequences are SGHVS and FQNEAQ. V shed 3 bases and J shed 7 bases, with 12 bases lying between them. The DNA of the CDR3 is TGTGCCAGCAGCTTGCAAGGGGTTGGTGAAAAACTGTTTTTT. As protein: CASSLQGVGEKLFF.

J is TRBJ2-7 and V is TRBV4-2; a weak D match, TRBD1 (6 bases). In germline, CDR1 is LGHNA, CDR2 YNFKEQ. Trimming left V 0 bases short and J 5 bases short, with 14 bases between. This CDR3 contains 15 residues. The DNA of the CDR3 is TGTGCCAGCAGCCAAGATGGCAGGGGATTCCACGAGCAGTACTTC. This gives the protein CASSQDGRGFHEQYF.

The V call is TRBV4-2, the J call TRBJ1-2; 9 bases fit TRBD1. The V gene's germline CDR1 is LGHNA and CDR2 YNFKEQ. Trimming at V came to 0 bases and at J to 7 bases, leaving 3 bases not matched to a gene. The CDR3 length is 14 residues. This CDR3 is CASSQEDRGGGYTF. The CDR3 coding sequence is TGTGCCAGCAGCCAAGAGGACAGGGGAGGTGGCTACACCTTC.

The V and J genes are TRBV6-5 and TRBJ1-1; D call uncertain. The germline V gene encodes CDR1 MNHEY and CDR2 SVGAGI. CDR3 length: 12 residues. V was clipped by 5 bases and J by 1 base, with 5 bases between them. This CDR3 reads CASSHRNTEAFF. Here the CDR3 DNA reads TGTGCCAGCAGTCACAGGAACACTGAAGCTTTCTTT.

This clone was counted between two and nine times. This chain connects TRBV29-1 to TRBJ1-2; D is perhaps TRBD1 (6 bases). The CDR3 loop spans 11 amino acids. The V end lost 5 bases, the J end lost 6 bases, and 10 bases lay between the germline ends. Per germline, CDR1 SQVTM and CDR2 ANQGSEA. CDR3 loop: CSVQGRDGYTF. CDR3 DNA sequence: TGCAGCGTTCAGGGGCGCGATGGCTACACCTTC.

The J gene is TRBJ1-1, the V gene TRBV5-4, with a weak D call TRBD1 (5 bases). V lost 4 bases and J lost 6, with 28 bases in between. Germline values: CDR1 SGHNT, CDR2 YYREEE (reference sequence). The CDR3 has 18 residues. DNA for the CDR3: TGTGCCAGCAGCCCACTGACCGCAGGGTTGGTGACGGACGCTGAAGCTTTCTTT. Residues: CASSPLTAGLVTDAEAFF.

This CDR3 is CASSLEGSRASNEKLFF. DNA of the CDR3: TGCGCCAGCAGCTTGGAGGGGTCCAGGGCCTCTAATGAAAAACTGTTTTTT. The chain uses TRBV5-1 and TRBJ1-4; D possibly corresponds to TRBD1 (5 bases). Per germline, CDR1 SGHRS and CDR2 YFSETQ. The V end was cut by 0 bases, the J end by 3 bases, with 15 bases between. The CDR3 totals 17 residues.

This chain links TRBV10-2 with TRBJ1-3; 8 bases match TRBD1. The CDR3 length is 14 residues. Germline CDR1 and CDR2: WSHSY and SAAADI. V lost 4 bases, J lost 4 bases, and 3 bases stayed unmatched. The CDR3 loop is CASSGNRGGNTIYF. The CDR3 DNA sequence: TGCGCCAGCAGTGGCAACAGGGGGGGAAACACCATATATTTT.

The chain has TRBV5-4 and TRBJ1-1; weak D call: TRBD1 (5 bases). Deletions cut 4 bases from V and 1 base from J, with 14 bases between. Germline-derived CDR1 and CDR2 are SGHNT and YYREEE (reference sequence). CDR3 size: 15 residues. As DNA, the CDR3 is TGTGCCAGCAGCCCCAGTCGGGGGACGAACACTGAAGCTTTCTTT. It encodes CASSPSRGTNTEAFF. Drawing the rest from reference TRBV5-4 and TRBJ1-1, the complete variable domain is ETGVTQSPTHLIKTRGQQVTLRCSSQSGHNTVSWYQQALGQGPQFIFQYYREEENGRGNFPPRFSGLQFPNYSSELNVNALELDDSALYLCASSPSRGTNTEAFFGQGTRLTVV.

V is TRBV2 and J is TRBJ1-1, with 7 bases matching TRBD1. Germline CDR1 reads SNHLY; CDR2 reads FYNNEI. The CDR3 runs to 14 residues. V shed 6 bases, J shed 2 bases, and the junction held 6 bases outside the gene matches. As DNA, the CDR3 is TGTGCCAGCAGACAAATAGGGGGCAACACTGAAGCTTTCTTT. Its translation: CASRQIGGNTEAFF.

The chain joins TRBV6-1 to TRBJ1-2, with 7 positions matching TRBD1. Germline CDR1 and CDR2: MNHNS and SASEGT. The V and J ends lost 2 bases and 8 bases, in that order; junction bases with no gene match: 8. The CDR3 is made up of 14 amino acids. The CDR3 nucleotides are TGTGCCAGCAGTGAAAAGGGGGCGCGAAAGGGCTACACCTTC. It is translated as CASSEKGARKGYTF.

The V and J genes are TRBV7-2 and TRBJ2-7, with D perhaps matching TRBD1 (6 bases). Between the trimmed V and J ends, which lost 2 bases and 4 bases, there was a span of 15 bases. The length of the CDR3 is 15 residues. Per germline, CDR1 SGHTA and CDR2 FQGNSA. The CDR3 region is CASSLNQGIEYEQYF. The CDR3 DNA is TGTGCCAGCAGCTTAAATCAGGGGATAGAGTACGAGCAGTACTTC. Full variable domain (rest looked up from reference TRBV7-2 and TRBJ2-7): GAGVSQSPSNKVTEKGKDVELRCDPISGHTALYWYRQSLGQGLEFLIYFQGNSAPDKSGLPSDRFSAERTGGSVSTLTIQRTQQEDSAVYLCASSLNQGIEYEQYFGPGTRLTVT.

The chain has TRBV4-3 and TRBJ2-1; TRBD2 aligns across 12 bases. The trim removed 0 bases at V and 10 bases at J, leaving 4 bases unmatched. CDR1 and CDR2 from the germline V gene are LGHNA and YSLEER. This CDR3 is built from 15 residues. The CDR3 sequence: CASSQDLLAGGEQFF. The CDR3 region has the DNA TGCGCCAGCAGCCAAGATTTACTAGCGGGGGGCGAGCAGTTCTTC.

The chain carries TRBV5-6 and TRBJ2-1, with 9 nucleotides matching TRBD2. Germline-derived CDR1 and CDR2 are SGHDT and YYEEEE. The CDR3 consists of 15 residues. Trimming took 4 bases from V and 9 from J; bases not matched to a gene: 11. The CDR3 bases are TGTGCCAGCAGCGCCGGACTAGCGTATAACCTTGAGCAGTTCTTC. Translation: CASSAGLAYNLEQFF.

The chain is built from TRBV7-8 and TRBJ1-2, with a possible D match to TRBD1 (5 bases). The CDR3 has 15 residues. V lost 5 bases to trimming and J lost 2 bases, with 15 bases between them. Germline loops: CDR1 SGHVS, CDR2 FQNEAQ. The CDR3 DNA is TGTGCCAGCAGCGCCCCGGGGGGACGGAACTATGGCTACACCTTC. It encodes CASSAPGGRNYGYTF.

The CDR3 DNA is TGCGCCAGTGCGTACCTCGGGACAGCAAACACCGGGGAGCTGTTTTTT. Amino acid sequence: CASAYLGTANTGELFF. The chain joins TRBV5-1 to TRBJ2-2; 7 bases align to TRBD1. The CDR3 extends over 16 amino acids. J lost 2 bases, V lost 8 bases, and 12 bases had no gene match. Germline V gene data show CDR1 as SGHRS and CDR2 as YFSETQ.